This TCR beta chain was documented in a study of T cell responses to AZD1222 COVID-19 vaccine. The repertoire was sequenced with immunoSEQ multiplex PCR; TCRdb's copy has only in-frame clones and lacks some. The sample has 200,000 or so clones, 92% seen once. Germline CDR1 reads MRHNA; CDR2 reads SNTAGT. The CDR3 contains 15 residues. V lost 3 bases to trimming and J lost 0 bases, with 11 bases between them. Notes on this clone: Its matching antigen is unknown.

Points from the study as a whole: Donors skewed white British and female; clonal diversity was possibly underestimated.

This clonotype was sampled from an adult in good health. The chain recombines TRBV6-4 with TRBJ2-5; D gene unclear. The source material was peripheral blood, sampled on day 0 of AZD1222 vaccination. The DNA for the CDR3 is TGTGCCAGCAGTGAAGGTTGGTCTAACCAAGAGACCCAGTACTTC. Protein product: CASSEGWSNQETQYF.